The clone carrying this T cell receptor beta chain was detected only a few times. Antigen unknown. The data stem from a study of identical twins. Overall study findings and caveats: The study found weaker excess twin sharing in beta out-of-frame sequences. While abundant cord blood beta clonotypes carried fewer insertions, memory repertoires showed no such pattern.

The V and J ends lost 3 bases and 4 bases respectively, with 18 bases between them. The CDR3 sequence is 16 residues long. In germline, CDR1 is LGHDT, CDR2 YNNKEL (reference sequence). The authors used template switching to add a universal primer site and gave cDNA unique molecular identifiers. A single record per CDR3 protein comes from TCRdb applying MiXCR to the 5' RACE reads. The table includes roughly 630,000 distinct CDR3 sequences, just over 7% detected once. This same sample was also part of a study on yellow fever vaccine responses in identical twins.

The receptor was derived from a woman younger than 30 in good health. The specimen was PBMCs. The chain links TRBV3-1 to TRBJ1-2; weak D call: TRBD1 (6 bases). The CDR3 spells CASSHWTGGAVYGYTF. Written as DNA, the CDR3 is TGTGCCAGCAGCCATTGGACTGGGGGGGCAGTCTATGGCTACACCTTC.